This entry lists 12 T cell receptor beta chains sequenced from one sample in a study of blood T cell repertoires in COVID-19. Generated by immunoSEQ multiplex PCR, the TCRdb table keeps only in-frame clones and is missing some. The sample records 150,000 to 200,000 clones, around 87% being singletons. Sample: peripheral blood. These receptors all come from a man in his fifties or sixties with acute or convalescent COVID-19.

The chain combines TRBV5-4 with TRBJ2-4; D possibly corresponds to TRBD2 (5 bases). Trimming stripped 3 bases from V and 6 bases from J, with 13 bases between. The length of the CDR3 is 14 residues. Germline V lookup: CDR1 SGHNT, CDR2 YYREEE (reference sequence). Here the CDR3 reads CASSSGLGGNIQYF. CDR3 in DNA: TGTGCCAGCAGCTCCGGACTCGGCGGAAACATTCAGTACTTC.

The chain employs TRBV19 and TRBJ1-5; no reliable D call. V lost 5 bases and J lost 5, with 10 bases in between. Germline V gene lookup returns CDR1 LNHDA and CDR2 SQIVND (reference sequence). The CDR3 runs 13 residues. The CDR3 coding sequence is TGTGCCAGTAGTGGGGAGGCGGATCAGCCCCAGCATTTT. Translated, it gives CASSGEADQPQHF.

This clone was counted only a few times. V usage is TRBV10-2 and J usage is TRBJ1-3, with D maybe TRBD1 (5 bases). Trimming stripped 0 bases from V and 3 bases from J, with 15 bases between. CDR1 and CDR2 (germline): WSHSY, SAAADI. This CDR3 contains 17 residues. As DNA, the CDR3 is TGCGCCAGCAGTGAGTCGATAAGAAGGGGAGGTGGAAACACCATATATTTT. Amino acids: CASSESIRRGGGNTIYF.

The V gene is TRBV7-9, the J gene TRBJ2-1; 9 bases align to TRBD1. The CDR3 extends over 15 amino acids. Germline lookup yields CDR1 SEHNR and CDR2 FQNEAQ (reference sequence). The V and J ends lost 1 base and 2 bases, in that order; junction bases with no gene match: 0. For the CDR3, the DNA is TGTGCCAGCAGCTTAGACAGGGGGCCCTACAATGAGCAGTTCTTC. Amino acids: CASSLDRGPYNEQFF.

The V and J genes are TRBV7-2 and TRBJ1-4; D unclear. CDR1 and CDR2 (germline): SGHTA, FQGNSA. V lost 0 bases and J lost 4, with 18 bases in between. This CDR3 is built from 18 residues. The chain's CDR3 is CASSLAGVGAGGNEKLFF. The CDR3 coding sequence is TGTGCCAGCAGCTTAGCTGGAGTAGGAGCTGGAGGTAATGAAAAACTGTTTTTT.

This rearrangement joins TRBV13 to TRBJ2-5; 10 bases line up with TRBD2. Germline V gene data show CDR1 as PRHDT and CDR2 as FYEKMQ (reference sequence). V dropped 0 bases and J dropped 1; count of bases not matched to a gene: 5. CDR3 length equals 17 residues. CDR3 bases: TGTGCCAGCAGCTTAGGGCTAGCGGGAGTATTCCAAGAGACCCAGTACTTC. Amino acid sequence: CASSLGLAGVFQETQYF. The whole variable domain, filled in from reference TRBV13 and TRBJ2-5, reads AAGVIQSPRHLIKEKRETATLKCYPIPRHDTVYWYQQGPGQDPQFLISFYEKMQSDKGSIPDRFSAQQFSDYHSELNMSSLELGDSALYFCASSLGLAGVFQETQYFGPGTRLLVL.

The chain's CDR3 is CASSHHRGREQFF. The CDR3 nucleotides are TGTGCCAGCAGTCATCACAGGGGGCGTGAGCAGTTCTTC. This chain uses TRBV6-2 or TRBV6-3 with TRBJ2-1; TRBD1 agrees at 9 bases. Germline values: CDR1 MNHEY, CDR2 SVGEGT. V trimming: 5 bases; J trimming: 9 bases; junction bases outside the gene matches: 5. This CDR3 has 13 residues.

The sample holds a few counts of this clone. This rearrangement joins TRBV5-1 to TRBJ2-6; D uncertain. CDR3 size: 14 residues. Germline V CDR1 and CDR2: SGHRS, YFSETQ. The germline V and J ends were trimmed by 1 base and 2 bases, with 4 bases remaining between them. Here the CDR3 DNA reads TGCGCCAGCAGCTTGTCTGCTGGGGCCAACGTCCTGACTTTC. Translation: CASSLSAGANVLTF.

The chain joins TRBV10-3 to TRBJ2-7; perhaps TRBD1 as D (6 bases). V shed 4 bases and J shed 3 bases, with 13 bases lying between them. The CDR3 length is 14 residues. The germline V gene encodes CDR1 ENHRY and CDR2 SYGVKD. CDR3 sequence reads: CAISGGQGIYEQYF. The CDR3 nucleotides read TGTGCCATCAGTGGTGGGCAGGGGATCTACGAGCAGTACTTC.

The rearrangement links TRBV6-5 to TRBJ1-2; TRBD1 agrees at 8 bases. CDR1 is MNHEY and CDR2 is SVGAGI in the germline V gene. J gave up 7 bases and V 5 bases, and 9 bases lay outside the gene matches. The CDR3 spans 14 residues. The CDR3 nucleotides read TGTGCCAGCAGTACAGGGGGGCGTCTAGGTGGCTACACCTTC. As protein: CASSTGGRLGGYTF.

The chain combines TRBV25-1 with TRBJ2-7; 9 nucleotides line up with TRBD2. This CDR3 has 13 residues. The V gene's germline CDR1 is MGHDK and CDR2 SYGVNS. V dropped 6 bases and J dropped 3; count of bases not matched to a gene: 3. The CDR3 loop is CASRRTSDYEQYF. The CDR3 region has the DNA TGTGCCAGCAGACGGACTAGCGACTACGAGCAGTACTTC.

J is TRBJ2-7 and V is TRBV30; D gene uncertain. From germline, CDR1 is GTSNPN and CDR2 SVGIG (reference sequence). CDR3 length: 14 amino acids. V gave up 5 bases and J gave up 0 bases, with 14 bases separating them. Here the CDR3 reads CAWLDRRSSYEQYF. In nucleotides, the CDR3 is TGTGCCTGGCTTGATCGTCGGTCCTCCTACGAGCAGTACTTC.